Each of the 7 T cell receptor beta chains below was sequenced from the same sample in a study of blood T cell repertoires in COVID-19. Method: immunoSEQ multiplex PCR; TCRdb's copy keeps in-frame clones and lacks some. This table holds about 200,000 clones, around 92% found once. Sequencing was performed on PBMCs or T cells enriched from blood (not recorded which). These receptor sequences come from a woman under 30 who had recovered from COVID-19.

A single count supports this clone. The chain is built from TRBV7-8 and TRBJ2-7; 13 bases line up with TRBD2. After removal of 1 base from V and 5 bases from J, the junction contained 2 bases not matched to a gene. The CDR3 covers 15 residues. The germline V gene has CDR1 SGHVS and CDR2 FQNEAQ. The CDR3 loop reads CASSLGTSGGHEQYF. CDR3 sequence (DNA): TGTGCCAGCAGCTTAGGGACTAGCGGGGGACACGAGCAGTACTTC.

The J gene is TRBJ1-2, the V gene TRBV18, with 8 bases identical to TRBD1. Germline CDR1 reads KGHSH; CDR2 reads LQKENI. This CDR3 has 16 amino acids. Trimming at V came to 3 bases and at J to 4 bases, leaving 10 bases not matched to a gene. CDR3 amino acids: CASSPGETGASYGYTF. For the CDR3, the DNA is TGTGCCAGCTCACCGGGGGAGACAGGGGCCTCCTATGGCTACACCTTC.

The chain has TRBV23-1 and TRBJ1-5, with D maybe TRBD1 (6 bases). TRBV23-1 is an open reading frame whose function is uncertain. V lost 8 bases and J lost 5, with 22 bases in between. The CDR3 spans 16 residues. The CDR3 bases are TGCGCCAGCGAGTCGGATTCGTATAGGGGGTATCAGCCCCAGCATTTT. Protein sequence: CASESDSYRGYQPQHF.

This chain's CDR3 is CASSLWTGFSTDTQYF. As DNA, the CDR3 is TGTGCCAGCAGCTTATGGACAGGGTTTAGCACAGATACGCAGTATTTT. The chain has TRBV7-9 and TRBJ2-3; 8 nucleotides agree with TRBD1. The J segment lost 0 bases and the V segment lost 2 bases, leaving 4 bases of the junction unmatched. CDR1 and CDR2 (germline): SEHNR, FQNEAQ (reference sequence). This CDR3 is 16 amino acids long.

The chain has TRBV5-5 and TRBJ2-2, with D perhaps matching TRBD2 (5 bases). This CDR3 has 13 amino acids. V lost 7 bases and J 8 bases, leaving 15 bases between the germline ends. Germline assignment: CDR1 SGHKS and CDR2 YYEKEE (reference sequence). CDR3 sequence: CASAGNAWGELFF. The CDR3 DNA reads as TGTGCCAGCGCCGGGAACGCATGGGGGGAGCTGTTTTTT. Together with reference TRBV5-5 and TRBJ2-2, the CDR3 gives the full variable domain: DAGVTQSPTHLIKTRGQQVTLRCSPISGHKSVSWYQQVLGQGPQFIFQYYEKEERGRGNFPDRFSARQFPNYSSELNVNALLLGDSALYLCASAGNAWGELFFGEGSRLTVL.

This chain uses TRBV6-5 with TRBJ1-2; TRBD1 matches 10 bases. With V trimmed by 7 bases and J by 4 bases, 6 bases remained unmatched. Germline CDR1 MNHEY, CDR2 SVGAGI. The CDR3 spans 14 residues. CDR3 loop: CASIRTGGGYGYTF. The CDR3 nucleotides are TGTGCCAGCATTCGGACAGGGGGAGGCTATGGCTACACCTTC.

This chain joins TRBV29-1 and TRBJ2-1, with 8 nucleotides matching TRBD1. V dropped 8 bases and J dropped 4; count of bases not matched to a gene: 13. There are 15 residues in the CDR3. The germline CDR1 and CDR2 sequences are SQVTM and ANQGSEA. CDR3 coding DNA: TGCAGCTATTCCACTCCGGGACAGGATTACAATGAGCAGTTCTTC. Translation gives CSYSTPGQDYNEQFF.